Listed here are 21 T cell receptor beta chains from one sample, sequenced in a study of blood T cell repertoires in COVID-19. TCRdb keeps only in-frame clones here, not all; method: immunoSEQ multiplex PCR. Here the sample spans around 62,000 clones, around 89% being singletons. The source material was peripheral blood. These receptor sequences come from a man aged 55 to 69 with acute or convalescent COVID-19.

This clone has a single count. The rearrangement uses TRBV5-1 and TRBJ1-1, with D possibly TRBD1 on 5 matching bases. V lost 4 bases and J 5 bases, leaving 24 bases between the germline ends. This CDR3 is 17 amino acids long. The germline gives CDR1 SGHRS, CDR2 YFSETQ. CDR3 sequence (DNA): TGCGCCAGCAGCCCCCACTCCTCTGGGGGGGGGAATACTGAAGCTTTCTTT. Translation: CASSPHSSGGGNTEAFF.

V usage is TRBV7-3 and J usage is TRBJ2-1; D not certain. The germline V gene encodes CDR1 SGHTA and CDR2 FQGTGA. V was shortened by 2 bases and J by 0 bases, with 14 bases between the two germline ends. The CDR3 spans 17 residues. The CDR3 nucleotides are TGTGCCAGCAGCTTATTTGCTAACCCGAGCTCCTACAATGAGCAGTTCTTC. Amino acid sequence: CASSLFANPSSYNEQFF.

The J gene is TRBJ1-2, the V gene TRBV25-1; D is perhaps TRBD1 (5 bases). The ends were cut back, 2 bases at V and 8 bases at J, with 6 bases in the middle. This CDR3 comprises 11 residues. Germline loops: CDR1 MGHDK, CDR2 SYGVNS. The CDR3 loop reads CASSERTGYTF. The CDR3 DNA is TGTGCCAGCAGTGAACGGACAGGCTACACCTTC.

The chain combines TRBV19 with TRBJ1-1, with 8 bases fitting TRBD1. Germline lookup yields CDR1 LNHDA and CDR2 SQIVND (reference sequence). This CDR3 has 13 amino acids. V lost 4 bases and J lost 8; bases outside the gene matches: 6. CDR3 coding DNA: TGTGCCAGTAGTACCGGACAGGGCAGGGAAGCTTTCTTT. Translation: CASSTGQGREAFF.

Only one count was recorded for this clone. The rearrangement uses TRBV6-5 and TRBJ2-3, with 7 nucleotides matching TRBD2. The CDR3 is 16 residues long. In germline, CDR1 is MNHEY, CDR2 SVGAGI. V gave up 2 bases and J gave up 0 bases; unmatched junction bases: 5. This CDR3 is CASSYTLAASTDTQYF. CDR3 DNA sequence: TGTGCCAGCAGTTACACCCTAGCGGCCAGCACAGATACGCAGTATTTT.

V gene TRBV14 combines with J gene TRBJ2-6, with unresolved D. Germline lookup yields CDR1 SGHDN and CDR2 FVKESK. The CDR3 contains 16 residues. The ends were cut back, 1 base at V and 0 bases at J, with 7 bases in the middle. The CDR3 DNA is TGTGCCAGCAGCCAAGTTGGCCTCTCTGGGGCCAACGTCCTGACTTTC. Translation: CASSQVGLSGANVLTF. Full variable domain (rest looked up from reference TRBV14 and TRBJ2-6): EAGVTQFPSHSVIEKGQTVTLRCDPISGHDNLYWYRRVMGKEIKFLLHFVKESKQDESGMPNNRFLAERTGGTYSTLKVQPAELEDSGVYFCASSQVGLSGANVLTFGAGSRLTVL.

V is TRBV5-1 and J is TRBJ2-1; 9 bases map to TRBD2. Germline V lookup: CDR1 SGHRS, CDR2 YFSETQ. This CDR3 contains 17 residues. Trimming at V came to 1 base and at J to 5 bases, leaving 10 bases not matched to a gene. In DNA form, the CDR3 reads TGCGCCAGCAGCTTGATTCTAGCGGGAAAGCTAAACAATGAGCAGTTCTTC. It is translated as CASSLILAGKLNNEQFF. The whole variable domain, filled in from reference TRBV5-1 and TRBJ2-1, reads KAGVTQTPRYLIKTRGQQVTLSCSPISGHRSVSWYQQTPGQGLQFLFEYFSETQRNKGNFPGRFSGRQFSNSRSEMNVSTLELGDSALYLCASSLILAGKLNNEQFFGPGTRLTVL.

This clone is a singleton in its sample. This chain joins TRBV2 and TRBJ2-5, with 8 bases matching TRBD2. Per the germline V gene, CDR1 is SNHLY and CDR2 is FYNNEI. J lost 4 bases, V lost 8 bases, and 9 bases had no gene match. This CDR3 has 14 residues. CDR3: CASAAGVTSETQYF. The CDR3, as DNA: TGTGCCAGCGCAGCGGGAGTCACATCAGAGACCCAGTACTTC.

The J gene is TRBJ1-3, the V gene TRBV15, with a weak D call TRBD1 (5 bases). The CDR3 sequence is 16 residues long. Trimming shortened V by 0 bases and J by 2 bases, and 11 bases separated the two germline ends. Germline V lookup: CDR1 LNHNV, CDR2 YYDKDF (reference sequence). CDR3 sequence reads: CATSREAAGTGNTIYF. The CDR3 nucleotides read TGTGCCACCAGCAGAGAAGCCGCAGGGACTGGAAACACCATATATTTT.

The chain joins TRBV11-3 to TRBJ2-7; no definite D call. From germline, CDR1 is SGHNT and CDR2 YENEEA. V was cut by 2 bases and J by 5 bases, with 4 bases left in between. This CDR3 comprises 11 residues. Here the CDR3 reads CASSLLDEQYF. The CDR3 DNA sequence: TGTGCCAGCAGCTTACTAGACGAGCAGTACTTC.

This clone was seen a single time. The V gene is TRBV15, the J gene TRBJ2-1; D might be TRBD1 (5 bases). With 5 bases removed from V and 6 bases from J, the gap between germline ends came to 14 bases. Germline assignment: CDR1 LNHNV and CDR2 YYDKDF (reference sequence). The CDR3 runs to 14 residues. CDR3 amino acids: CATSGPDRGNEQFF. The CDR3 coding sequence is TGTGCCACCAGCGGCCCGGATAGGGGCAATGAGCAGTTCTTC.

The chain couples TRBV13 to TRBJ2-7, with D possibly matching TRBD2 (5 bases). The CDR3 length is 14 residues. With 3 bases removed from V and 0 bases from J, the gap between germline ends came to 9 bases. Germline V gene lookup returns CDR1 PRHDT and CDR2 FYEKMQ (reference sequence). The DNA for the CDR3 is TGTGCCAGCAGCTTGGGCGGGCTCTCCTACGAGCAGTACTTC. Its protein product is CASSLGGLSYEQYF.

V is TRBV15 and J is TRBJ2-1; 10 nucleotides line up with TRBD2. V was clipped by 5 bases and J by 7 bases; unmatched bases: 11. Germline CDR1 and CDR2: LNHNV and YYDKDF (reference sequence). CDR3 size: 16 residues. The CDR3 coding sequence is TGTGCCACCAGCGGAATAAGCGGGAGGGCCGCGAATGAGCAGTTCTTC. Its protein product is CATSGISGRAANEQFF.

The sample holds one count of this clone. The chain employs TRBV7-8 and TRBJ2-7; a weak D match, TRBD2 (6 bases). From germline, CDR1 is SGHVS and CDR2 FQNEAQ. V was cut by 9 bases and J by 3 bases, with 15 bases left in between. This CDR3 spans 13 amino acids. CDR3 coding DNA: TGTGCCAGTAATACGGGGGTCGACTACGAGCAGTACTTC. Amino acids: CASNTGVDYEQYF.

The chain carries TRBV18 and TRBJ1-3; 8 nucleotides match TRBD1. Per the germline V gene, CDR1 is KGHSH and CDR2 is LQKENI. The CDR3 sequence is 16 residues long. After removal of 3 bases from V and 0 bases from J, the junction contained 4 bases not matched to a gene. The CDR3 DNA follows: TGTGCCAGCTCACCCTCAGGGGGCATCTCTGGAAACACCATATATTTT. As protein: CASSPSGGISGNTIYF.

V gene TRBV28 combines with J gene TRBJ2-7; 10 bases match TRBD2. In germline, CDR1 is MDHEN, CDR2 SYDVKM. The CDR3 has 21 amino acids. The ends lost 5 bases at V and 3 bases at J; junction bases unmatched: 25. CDR3 protein: CASSPRDPSGASGRENYEQYF. In nucleotides, the CDR3 is TGTGCCAGCAGTCCCCGGGACCCCTCTGGGGCTAGCGGGAGAGAGAACTACGAGCAGTACTTC.

This chain joins TRBV14 and TRBJ1-1; no definite D call. The CDR3 contains 13 residues. V gave up 2 bases and J gave up 7 bases, with 11 bases separating them. The germline V gene encodes CDR1 SGHDN and CDR2 FVKESK. As DNA, the CDR3 is TGTGCCAGCAGCCAACTTCGCGGCGGTGAAGCTTTCTTT. Translation: CASSQLRGGEAFF.

The chain is built from TRBV7-6 and TRBJ2-2; the D gene is possibly TRBD2 (6 bases). The CDR3 loop spans 17 amino acids. Per germline, CDR1 SGHVS and CDR2 FNYEAQ. V was pared by 2 bases and J by 0 bases, with 13 bases between. The CDR3 DNA is TGTGCCAGCAGCTTAAGGTCCGCGGGGACGAACACCGGGGAGCTGTTTTTT. It is translated as CASSLRSAGTNTGELFF.

The chain employs TRBV6-2 or TRBV6-3 and TRBJ2-7; D ambiguous. The V end lost 2 bases, the J end lost 5 bases, and 13 bases lay between the germline ends. This CDR3 comprises 14 residues. Germline CDR1 reads MNHEY; CDR2 reads SVGEGT. In DNA form, the CDR3 reads TGTGCCAGCAGTTACGGGTTAGCTTACGACGAGCAGTACTTC. It translates to CASSYGLAYDEQYF.

The chain joins TRBV9 to TRBJ2-7; TRBD2 matches at 10 bases. V lost 2 bases and J lost 2; bases outside the gene matches: 4. Germline lookup yields CDR1 SGDLS and CDR2 YYNGEE. CDR3 length equals 15 residues. The CDR3 bases are TGTGCCAGCAGCGTCGGACTAGCGGTAACCTACGAGCAGTACTTC. Its protein product is CASSVGLAVTYEQYF.

The V and J genes are TRBV19 and TRBJ1-2; 7 bases match TRBD1. The CDR3 extends over 13 amino acids. Germline loops: CDR1 LNHDA, CDR2 SQIVND (reference sequence). Trimming at V came to 7 bases and at J to 3 bases, leaving 5 bases not matched to a gene. The CDR3 nucleotides are TGTGCCAGTACCCGGACAGGCGACTATGGCTACACCTTC. Translated, it gives CASTRTGDYGYTF.